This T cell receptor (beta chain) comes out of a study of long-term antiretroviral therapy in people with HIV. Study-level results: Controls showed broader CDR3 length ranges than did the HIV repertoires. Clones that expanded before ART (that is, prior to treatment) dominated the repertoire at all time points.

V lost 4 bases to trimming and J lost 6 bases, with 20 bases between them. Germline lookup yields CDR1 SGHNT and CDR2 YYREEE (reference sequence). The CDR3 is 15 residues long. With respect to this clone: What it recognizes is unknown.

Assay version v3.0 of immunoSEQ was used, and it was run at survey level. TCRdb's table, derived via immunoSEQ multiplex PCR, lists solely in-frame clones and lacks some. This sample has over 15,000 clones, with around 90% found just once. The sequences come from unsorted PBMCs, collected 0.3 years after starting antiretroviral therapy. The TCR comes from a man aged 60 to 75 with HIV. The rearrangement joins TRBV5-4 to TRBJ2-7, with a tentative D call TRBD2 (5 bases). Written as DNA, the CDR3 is TGTGCCAGCAGCATAACTAGGCCGGAAGGAGGCGAGCAGTACTTC. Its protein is CASSITRPEGGEQYF.